Given below is one T cell receptor (beta chain) in context. Its matching antigen is unknown. It may be a read error: a sequence one base away is much more abundant. Priming with a constant-region primer yielded TCR beta cDNA from roughly 490 ng total RNA. Slightly modified ARM-PCR with three nested multiplex PCR rounds yielded TCR beta libraries. TCRdb fed the multiplex PCR reads into MiXCR, producing one record per CDR3 protein. This table has 80,000 or so distinct CDR3 sequences, 60% to 80% appearing once. This entry comes from a study of tumor-infiltrating lymphocytes in primary liver carcinoma. Study-wide findings and caveats: Compared with blood, tumor repertoires held significantly more in their top 250 clones.

Total RNA and DNA came together from around 18-30 mg of bulk tissue without cell sorting. Infection with HBV was chronic in patients; they were treatment-naive. Every tumor sample analyzed contained over 75% viable tumor cells. What was sequenced was liver tumor tissue from sampling region 4. The subset: tumor region T4, right-lateral pole. This sequence was found in a woman aged 60-75 years with primary liver carcinoma and hepatitis B virus infection.

CDR3 sequence reads: CACSVDRLNYGYTF. In DNA, the CDR3 is TGTGCCTGTAGTGTGGACCGTCTTAACTATGGCTACACCTTC. V is TRBV30 and J is TRBJ1-2; D is ambiguous. Germline loops: CDR1 GTSNPN, CDR2 SVGIG (reference sequence). The CDR3 spans 14 residues. The whole variable domain, remainder taken from reference TRBV30 and TRBJ1-2, is SQTIHQWPATLVQPVGSPLSLECTVEGTSNPNLYWYRQAAGRGLQLLFYSVGIGQISSEVPQNLSASRPQDRQFILSSKKLLLSDSGFYLCACSVDRLNYGYTFGSGTRLTVV.